Only a few counts were recorded for the clone carrying this TCR beta chain. Its target is not known. These data are taken from a study of identical twins. Study outcomes and limitations: Model-predicted out-of-frame TCR alpha sharing fell below observed values in monozygotic twins.

This CDR3 has 16 residues. Trimming removed 2 bases at V and 0 bases at J, with 14 bases between. CDR1 and CDR2 from the germline V gene are GTSNPN and SVGIG (reference sequence). Template switching (which added a universal primer site) was used, and cDNA carried unique molecular identifiers. MiXCR, applied by TCRdb to the 5' RACE reads, yields one record per CDR3 protein. The table lists roughly 710,000 distinct CDR3 sequences, over 5% of them singletons. This chain connects TRBV30 to TRBJ1-3; possible D gene TRBD1, 6 bases. Sample: naive T cells sorted from blood. The clonotype comes from a man younger than 35 in good health. The CDR3 region is CAWSNDRTSSGNTIYF. The CDR3 DNA follows: TGTGCCTGGAGTAATGACAGGACAAGCTCTGGAAACACCATATATTTT.